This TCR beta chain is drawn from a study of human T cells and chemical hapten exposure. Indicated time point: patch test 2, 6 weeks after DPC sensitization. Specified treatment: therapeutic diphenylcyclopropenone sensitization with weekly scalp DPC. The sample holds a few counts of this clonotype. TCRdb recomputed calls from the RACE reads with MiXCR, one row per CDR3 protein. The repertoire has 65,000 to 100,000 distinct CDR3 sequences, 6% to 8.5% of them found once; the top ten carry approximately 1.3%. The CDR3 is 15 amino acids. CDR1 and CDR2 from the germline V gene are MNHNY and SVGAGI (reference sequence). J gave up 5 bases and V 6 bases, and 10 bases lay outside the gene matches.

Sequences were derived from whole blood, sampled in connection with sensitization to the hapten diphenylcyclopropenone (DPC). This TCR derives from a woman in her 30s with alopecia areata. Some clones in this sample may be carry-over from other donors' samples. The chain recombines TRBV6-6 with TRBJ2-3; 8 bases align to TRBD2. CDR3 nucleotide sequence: TGTGCCAGCAGGTTCCAGCGGGGGAGTGGAGATACGCAGTATTTT. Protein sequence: CASRFQRGSGDTQYF.